This record looks at one T cell receptor beta chain sequence and its context. Its specificity is unknown. Blood was collected once per donor into heparin, averaging about 116 mL. All sorted populations exceeded 95% purity. This sample was taken from a study of beta chain features in type 1 diabetes. After removal of 5 bases from V and 4 bases from J, the junction contained 5 bases not matched to a gene. This CDR3 is built from 14 residues. Germline lookup yields CDR1 MNHEY and CDR2 SVGAGI. TCRB transcripts that were expressed got sequenced, as all of the isolated RNA had been reverse transcribed. Profiled with immunoSEQ multiplex PCR; TCRdb holds only in-frame clones, not every one. The sample has about 40,000 clones; over 45% are singletons. General study points: The naive, central memory and Treg TCRB repertoires of patients appeared to be more similar to one another than those of healthy donors.

Sequences were obtained from central memory CD4+ T cells from blood. The clonotype was recovered from a woman aged 18-29 years in good health. V is TRBV6-5 and J is TRBJ2-5; 9 bases are shared with TRBD2. The chain's CDR3 is CASSPTAGGETQYF. CDR3 bases: TGTGCCAGCAGTCCAACAGCGGGAGGAGAGACCCAGTACTTC.